A single sample gave rise to the 21 T cell receptor beta chains below, sequenced in a study of T-cell reconstitution after alpha-beta-depleted transplantation in children. Preparation of the TCRbeta library was carried out with unique molecular identifiers. Via MiXCR, TCRdb re-called the PCR reads, giving one row per CDR3 protein. The data contain 450,000 to 700,000 distinct CDR3 sequences, 27% of them seen just once; the ten biggest clones take up approximately 33%. Here the sequenced sample was PBMCs, taken before TCRalphabeta/CD19-depleted stem cell transplant. Source of these receptors: a boy under two years old with Wiskott-Aldrich syndrome, due to receive a stem cell transplant.

This clonotype was detected a few times. The chain is built from TRBV5-1 and TRBJ2-1, with D perhaps matching TRBD1 (7 bases). Trimming pared 3 bases from V and 11 bases from J, leaving 12 bases between. Per germline, CDR1 SGHRS and CDR2 YFSETQ. There are 12 residues in the CDR3. The CDR3 sequence is CASSSEGAKQFF. The CDR3 bases are TGCGCCAGCAGCTCGGAGGGGGCCAAGCAGTTCTTC.

Concerning this clonotype: Given a much more abundant clone one base away, this may be a read error. The CDR3: CASGPGGGYEQYF. Here the CDR3 DNA reads TGTGCCAGCGGCCCCGGCGGCGGCTACGAGCAGTACTTC. The chain uses TRBV4-2 and TRBJ2-7; D is unresolved. Germline CDR1 reads LGHNA; CDR2 reads YNFKEQ. Deletions cut 8 bases from V and 3 bases from J, with 14 bases between. CDR3 length: 13 residues.

The V and J genes are TRBV5-1 and TRBJ2-7; D is unresolved. The CDR3 consists of 14 residues. Germline assignment: CDR1 SGHRS and CDR2 YFSETQ. Deletions cut 0 bases from V and 0 bases from J, with 7 bases between. The CDR3 reads CASSLAGFSYEQYF. CDR3 DNA: TGCGCCAGCAGCTTGGCCGGATTCTCCTACGAGCAGTACTTC. The full variable domain, rest sourced from reference TRBV5-1 and TRBJ2-7, is KAGVTQTPRYLIKTRGQQVTLSCSPISGHRSVSWYQQTPGQGLQFLFEYFSETQRNKGNFPGRFSGRQFSNSRSEMNVSTLELGDSALYLCASSLAGFSYEQYFGPGTRLTVT.

This clonotype was picked up a small number of times. The chain is built from TRBV4-1 and TRBJ2-1, with TRBD2 matching over 9 bases. Germline-derived CDR1 and CDR2 are MGHRA and YSYEKL. The CDR3 length is 16 residues. V gave up 4 bases and J gave up 4 bases; unmatched junction bases: 8. CDR3 region: CASSLNGLATYNEQFF. The CDR3 DNA follows: TGCGCCAGCAGCCTAAACGGACTAGCGACGTACAATGAGCAGTTCTTC.

This clonotype was counted a few times. The rearrangement links TRBV5-1 to TRBJ1-3; D unclear. The V end was cut by 2 bases, the J end by 3 bases, with 9 bases between. Germline assignment: CDR1 SGHRS and CDR2 YFSETQ. The CDR3 spans 14 residues. The CDR3 DNA reads as TGCGCCAGCAGCTTAGAGGGTCTTGGAAACACCATATATTTT. Residues: CASSLEGLGNTIYF.

The V gene is TRBV29-1, the J gene TRBJ1-1, with a weak D call TRBD1 (6 bases). Germline-derived CDR1 and CDR2 are SQVTM and ANQGSEA. V was trimmed by 2 bases and J by 0 bases, leaving 13 bases between them. This CDR3 is 15 amino acids long. DNA of the CDR3: TGCAGCGTTGAAAGGGTGTGGGACATGAACACTGAAGCTTTCTTT. Translating gives CSVERVWDMNTEAFF.

This chain connects TRBV5-4 to TRBJ1-2; 8 bases are a match to TRBD1. J was trimmed by 5 bases and V by 3 bases; bases with no gene match: 12. The germline gives CDR1 SGHNT, CDR2 YYREEE (reference sequence). This CDR3 spans 16 amino acids. The CDR3 loop is CASSSGTGSHLYGYTF. The DNA of the CDR3 is TGTGCCAGCAGCTCCGGGACAGGTTCTCACTTGTATGGCTACACCTTC. Full variable domain (remainder filled in from reference TRBV5-4 and TRBJ1-2): ETGVTQSPTHLIKTRGQQVTLRCSSQSGHNTVSWYQQALGQGPQFIFQYYREEENGRGNFPPRFSGLQFPNYSSELNVNALELDDSALYLCASSSGTGSHLYGYTFGSGTRLTVV.

The chain has TRBV12-3 or TRBV12-4 and TRBJ2-3; perhaps D is TRBD1 or TRBD2 (5 bases each). Trimming stripped 5 bases from V and 7 bases from J, with 10 bases between. The CDR3 is made up of 12 amino acids. CDR3 protein: CASSARGHTQYF. DNA of the CDR3: TGTGCCAGCAGTGCGAGGGGTCATACGCAGTATTTT.

The chain has TRBV13 and TRBJ2-1; D might be TRBD2 (6 bases). Germline V lookup: CDR1 PRHDT, CDR2 FYEKMQ (reference sequence). The ends were cut back, 4 bases at V and 2 bases at J, with 18 bases in the middle. The CDR3 runs to 17 residues. The CDR3, as DNA: TGTGCCAGCAGCTGCCGATGGGACTCCCTAGCCTACAATGAGCAGTTCTTC. This gives the protein CASSCRWDSLAYNEQFF.

Only a few counts were recorded for this clonotype. V gene TRBV6-2 or TRBV6-3 combines with J gene TRBJ2-6, with 13 bases matching TRBD2. In germline, CDR1 is MNHEY, CDR2 SVGEGT. The ends lost 0 bases at V and 2 bases at J; junction bases unmatched: 7. This CDR3 has 20 residues. CDR3 region: CASSYSYGGLAGAGANVLTF. As DNA, the CDR3 is TGTGCCAGCAGTTACTCTTACGGCGGACTAGCGGGAGCTGGGGCCAACGTCCTGACTTTC.

This clonotype has a handful of counts. This chain links TRBV4-1 with TRBJ2-7; 7 bases map to TRBD1. The ends lost 2 bases at V and 5 bases at J; junction bases unmatched: 12. Germline V lookup: CDR1 MGHRA, CDR2 YSYEKL. CDR3 length: 16 residues. The CDR3 nucleotides read TGCGCCAGCAGCCAAAGCCCCGACAGGGCCTACAACGAGCAGTACTTC. It translates to CASSQSPDRAYNEQYF.

This clonotype was observed a few times. The chain couples TRBV5-6 to TRBJ2-7; TRBD2 agrees at 13 bases. There are 15 residues in the CDR3. V trimming: 3 bases; J trimming: 5 bases; junction bases outside the gene matches: 5. Germline V lookup: CDR1 SGHDT, CDR2 YYEEEE. The CDR3 loop reads CASSWGTSGTNEQYF. The CDR3 region has the DNA TGTGCCAGCAGCTGGGGGACTAGCGGGACCAACGAGCAGTACTTC.

This clonotype was seen only a few times. The V call is TRBV20-1, the J call TRBJ2-1, with 7 bases matching TRBD2. V lost 6 bases and J lost 12; bases outside the gene matches: 14. CDR1 and CDR2 (germline): DFQATT, SNEGSKA (reference sequence). This CDR3 contains 13 residues. CDR3 in DNA: TGCAGTGCCGAAACCAAGCGGGAAAAGAGGCAGTTCTTC. Translating it yields CSAETKREKRQFF.

This clonotype was seen more than once but under ten times. The chain employs TRBV20-1 and TRBJ2-7; perhaps TRBD2 as D (6 bases). Deletions cut 3 bases from V and 5 bases from J, with 8 bases between. This CDR3 has 11 amino acids. Germline CDR1 reads DFQATT; CDR2 reads SNEGSKA (reference sequence). CDR3 DNA sequence: TGCAGTGCTAGTAGGGAGGACGAGCAGTACTTC. It yields the protein CSASREDEQYF.

The V and J genes are TRBV4-2 and TRBJ2-7, with unresolved D. CDR3 length: 13 amino acids. Germline V CDR1 and CDR2: LGHNA, YNFKEQ. The ends were cut back, 0 bases at V and 6 bases at J, with 9 bases in the middle. The CDR3 nucleotides are TGTGCCAGCAGCCAAGACCAGGCTTCCGAGCAGTACTTC. This encodes CASSQDQASEQYF.

This clonotype was recorded a few times. CDR3 nucleotide sequence: TGTGCCAGCAGTGACGATAGGACAAAGCAGTTCTTC. Amino acids: CASSDDRTKQFF. The V gene is TRBV2, the J gene TRBJ2-1, with D possibly matching TRBD1 (5 bases). V was shortened by 3 bases and J by 11 bases, with 11 bases between the two germline ends. The germline CDR1 and CDR2 sequences are SNHLY and FYNNEI. This CDR3 contains 12 residues.

The chain uses TRBV20-1 and TRBJ2-3; D is unresolved. V gave up 3 bases and J gave up 4 bases, with 11 bases separating them. Germline V gives CDR1 DFQATT, CDR2 SNEGSKA (reference sequence). This CDR3 is built from 13 residues. CDR3 in DNA: TGCAGTGCTAGGGAGAAGGATCCAGATACGCAGTATTTT. The encoded protein is CSAREKDPDTQYF.

This chain joins TRBV20-1 and TRBJ2-7; 7 bases line up with TRBD2. CDR1 is DFQATT, CDR2 SNEGSKA, per germline (reference sequence). The ends lost 6 bases at V and 4 bases at J; junction bases unmatched: 9. CDR3 length equals 13 residues. This CDR3 reads CSAGSGLPYEQYF. CDR3 coding DNA: TGCAGTGCCGGTTCGGGACTACCATACGAGCAGTACTTC.

This clonotype was found a few times. V usage is TRBV7-9 and J usage is TRBJ2-3, with D possibly being TRBD1 (6 bases). CDR3 length: 16 residues. Trimming pared 5 bases from V and 2 bases from J, leaving 17 bases between. CDR1 SEHNR and CDR2 FQNEAQ come from the germline V gene (reference sequence). The CDR3: CASSTPGQLITDTQYF. The CDR3 DNA reads as TGTGCCAGCAGCACGCCGGGACAACTTATCACAGATACGCAGTATTTT.

This clonotype has just a few counts. V gene TRBV2 combines with J gene TRBJ2-7; D may be TRBD2 (6 bases). Germline CDR1 and CDR2: SNHLY and FYNNEI. Trimming cost V 1 base and J 4 bases, with 17 bases left between them. This CDR3 is built from 16 residues. CDR3 loop: CASSEGSGPGVYEQYF. The CDR3, as DNA: TGTGCCAGCAGTGAAGGGTCGGGGCCGGGAGTATACGAGCAGTACTTC.

The CDR3 DNA reads as TGCAGTGCTAGTAGTCCAGGGAAGTCCGGGGAGCTGTTTTTT. Amino acid sequence: CSASSPGKSGELFF. This chain joins TRBV20-1 and TRBJ2-2, with TRBD1 as a possible D gene (5 bases). CDR3 length: 14 amino acids. Germline V lookup: CDR1 DFQATT, CDR2 SNEGSKA (reference sequence). V lost 3 bases, J lost 6 bases, and 14 bases lay in between.